This T cell receptor (beta chain) comes out of a study of technical replicates of blood from several donors. This CDR3 spans 12 amino acids. V lost 7 bases and J lost 6, with 9 bases in between. Germline V gene lookup returns CDR1 MNHNS and CDR2 SASEGT. Clones were read by immunoSEQ multiplex PCR, and TCRdb kept only the in-frame ones, dropping some. Among under 80,000 clones listed, 80% to 95% were seen once. Sequencing was done on a sample of T cells isolated from PBMCs. The receptor's source is a human donor in good health. Some clones in this sample may be carry-over from other donors' samples. The chain combines TRBV6-1 with TRBJ2-2; possibly TRBD1 for D (5 bases). The CDR3 DNA follows: TGTGCCAGCATCCCAGGGCCCGGGGAGCTGTTTTTT. Translation: CASIPGPGELFF.